This T cell receptor (beta chain) stems from a study of T-cell memory formation after mild COVID-19 (dated by TCRdb to the early 2020s). With respect to the entire study: TCR sequence clusters from the two donors were largely donor specific. The cohort was made up of two young adult volunteers, one female and one male, who were previously healthy. Longitudinal TCRalpha and TCRbeta repertoire sequencing tracked T-cell clones expanding and contracting after mild COVID-19 in a couple of donors. The paper as a whole reports these results and caveats: From day 15 to 85, contracting clones showed balanced CD4/CD8 phenotypes, whereas a second wave of clones that expanded from day 15 to 37 leaned towards CD4+. SARS-CoV-2 specificity was not confirmed for the second-wave clones peaking on day 37. Only a couple of mild cases were covered in the study, and larger cohorts including severe cases with pre-infection samples were considered necessary. Some responding clones were found in pre-infection memory, which suggests that pre-existing cross-reactive memory T cells took part in the SARS-CoV-2 response. Contracting CD4+ clones were located mainly in the CM and EM memory subsets, whereas CD8+ clones were found to be enriched in EMRA.

As for this clonotype: Its antigen remains undetermined. The junction and the germline gene differ at one end; a read error may be behind it.

Data came from an Illumina NovaSeq 6000. Using 5'RACE with constant-segment primers, TCRalpha and TCRbeta cDNA libraries were constructed, with sample barcodes and unique molecular identifiers added in the process. RNA was extracted from every sample with Trizol reagent. Library amplification was performed in two PCR steps, and a second sample barcode and Illumina TruSeq adapters were introduced in the second step. Libraries were sequenced on an Illumina NovaSeq with 2 x 150 bp paired-end reads. Turning to the authors' computational methods: With migec v1.2.7, reads were demultiplexed and then collapsed into UMI-guided consensus sequences. With mixcr v2.1.11, UMI consensuses were aligned to TRA and TRB V and J templates and assembled into clonotypes. A clonotype was counted as expanded or contracted only if both edgeR and NoisET called the change significant, with noise models trained on biological replicates. For edgeR calls, the thresholds were a false discovery rate-adjusted p below 0.01 and a log2 fold-change of 1. As an exploratory analysis of dynamics, max-normalized trajectories of the 1000 most abundant clonotypes were examined with PCA combined with hierarchical clustering. Separately sequenced CD4+ and CD8+ repertoires were used to assign a CD4 or CD8 phenotype to each responding clone. The public reads were reanalyzed by TCRdb: fastp trimming at Q25, MiXCR alignment, in-frame beta chains only. Every CDR3 protein is listed once, alongside the most common genes and DNA of its rows. The V and J calls here are based on TCRdb, not the publication. This sample has hundreds of thousands of distinct CDR3 sequences in its table, and 20% of those were observed once. In total, the top ten clones hold 9.5% to 15% of the sample.

Ficoll-Paque density gradient centrifugation was used to isolate PBMCs. Measured from the cysteine to the phenylalanine, the CDR3 is 13 residues long. The sequence is cut down to CDR3 DNA, 39 bases in frame from base 1. As encoded in the germline V gene, CDR1 is SNHLY while CDR2 is FYNNEI. The chain is assembled from TRBV2 and TRBJ1-5; no D gene call is confident. The TCR originated in an adult woman who had mild COVID-19 (a few samples of this study predate the infection). The sample titles of this study are shuffled in the database, so cell type and time point are left out; the donor was told from shared clones. The sample comprised PBMCs or a T cell subset sorted from them (not recorded which). This receptor carries the CDR3 CDSSEWENQPQHF. The base sequence is TGTGACAGCAGTGAATGGGAGAATCAGCCCCAGCATTTT. Reference TRBV2 and TRBJ1-5 proteins supply the regions before and after the CDR3; the full variable domain is: EPEVTQTPSHQVTQMGQEVILRCVPISNHLYFYWYRQILGQKVEFLVSFYNNEISEKSEIFDDQFSVERPDGSNFTLKIRSTKLEDSAMYFCDSSEWENQPQHFGDGTRLSIL.